Described below is a single T cell receptor (beta chain) sequence and its context. As processed by the authors: Amplification of reference gene primers provided the estimated nucleated cell counts. The assay was immunoSEQ multiplex PCR, and TCRdb's table has in-frame clones only and misses some. V, J and clone size reflect that table, while D and trimming were determined from the DNA. The sample contains 150,000 to 180,000 clones, roughly 82% of which appear only once. This entry belongs to a study of blood T cell repertoires in COVID-19. At the level of the study: The United States, Italy and Spain provided the acute and convalescent COVID-19 samples. T cells, B-cell-depleted T cells, or PBMCs supplied cDNA or gDNA.

The sequencing input was peripheral blood. The TCR comes from a woman in her forties or fifties with acute or convalescent COVID-19.

The DNA of the CDR3 is TGTGCCAGTAGTCCGGGACAAGGGTTCGTGGCCCAGTACTTC. Translated, it gives CASSPGQGFVAQYF. This chain uses TRBV19 with TRBJ2-5; D is possibly TRBD1 (6 bases). There are 14 residues in the CDR3. Trimming removed 5 bases at V and 9 bases at J, with 19 bases between. CDR1 and CDR2 (germline): LNHDA, SQIVND (reference sequence). Drawing the rest from reference TRBV19 and TRBJ2-5, the complete variable domain is DGGITQSPKYLFRKEGQNVTLSCEQNLNHDAMYWYRQDPGQGLRLIYYSQIVNDFQKGDIAEGYSVSREKKESFPLTVTSAQKNPTAFYLCASSPGQGFVAQYFGPGTRLLVL.